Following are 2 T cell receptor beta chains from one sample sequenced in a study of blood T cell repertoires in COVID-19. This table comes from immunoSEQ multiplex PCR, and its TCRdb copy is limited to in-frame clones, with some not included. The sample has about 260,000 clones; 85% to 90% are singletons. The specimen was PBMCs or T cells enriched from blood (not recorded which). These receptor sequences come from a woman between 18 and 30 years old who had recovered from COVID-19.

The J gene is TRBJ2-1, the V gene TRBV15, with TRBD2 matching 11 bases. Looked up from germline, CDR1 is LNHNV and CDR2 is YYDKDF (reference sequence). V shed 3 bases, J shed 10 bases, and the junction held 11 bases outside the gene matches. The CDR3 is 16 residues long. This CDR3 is CATSSGKTSGAAEQFF. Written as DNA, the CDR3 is TGTGCCACCAGCAGTGGTAAGACTAGCGGGGCCGCAGAGCAGTTCTTC.

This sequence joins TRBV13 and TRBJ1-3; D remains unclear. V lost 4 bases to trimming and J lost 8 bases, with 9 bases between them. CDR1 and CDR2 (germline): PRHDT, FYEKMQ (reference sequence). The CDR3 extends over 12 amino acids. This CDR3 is CASSSYRDTIYF. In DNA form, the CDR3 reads TGTGCCAGCAGCTCTTACCGGGACACCATATATTTT.